This T cell receptor (beta chain) was sequenced for a study of cytomegalovirus exposure and HLA in healthy donors. Primers included in the PCR were 60 Vbeta and 13 Jbeta primers. The table came from immunoSEQ multiplex PCR; TCRdb's copy has only in-frame clones and leaves some out. The sample has nearly 110,000 clones, approximately 80% seen once; the top ten hold 3% to 4.5%. V lost 2 bases and J 2 bases, leaving 10 bases between the germline ends. CDR1 and CDR2 (germline): SGHRS, YFSETQ. The CDR3 sequence is 14 residues long. The donors were healthy bone marrow donors. The origin of this receptor is a man in his 60s in good health and CMV-seronegative. The sample comprised PBMCs. The chain carries TRBV5-1 and TRBJ2-5; D is perhaps TRBD1 (5 bases). The CDR3 coding sequence is TGCGCCAGCAGCTTCCAGACAGATCAAGAGACCCAGTACTTC. This codes for CASSFQTDQETQYF.